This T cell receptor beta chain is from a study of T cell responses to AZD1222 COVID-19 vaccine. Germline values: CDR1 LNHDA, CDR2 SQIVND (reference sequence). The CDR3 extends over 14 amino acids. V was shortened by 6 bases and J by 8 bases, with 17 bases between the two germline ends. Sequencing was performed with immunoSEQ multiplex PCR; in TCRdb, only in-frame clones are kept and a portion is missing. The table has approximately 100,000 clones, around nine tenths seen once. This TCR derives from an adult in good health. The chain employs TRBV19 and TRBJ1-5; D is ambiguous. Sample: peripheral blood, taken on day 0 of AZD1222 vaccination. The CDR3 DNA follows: TGTGCCAGTAGCATGATTTTAGTAGGAGAGCCCCAGCATTTT. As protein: CASSMILVGEPQHF.